Listed below are T cell receptor beta chains from one sample, sequenced in a study of blood T cell repertoires in COVID-19. Generated by immunoSEQ multiplex PCR, the TCRdb table keeps only in-frame clones and is missing some. The profile covers 200,000 to 300,000 clones, with about 86% appearing a single time and roughly 5.8% taken by the ten largest. Sequenced sample: peripheral blood. These TCRs come from a man aged 55 to 70 with acute or convalescent COVID-19. Each CDR3 is given with its conserved first and last residue. D genes are given only for firm matches. The size field is filled for only some rows; it gives once, few, many or a size class.

TRBJ2-3 | - | - | TRBV5-1 | TGCGCCAGCAGCTCCTCCGGTACAGATACGCAGTATTTT | CASSSSGTDTQYF
TRBJ2-1 | TRBD1 | - | TRBV14 | TGTGCCAGCAGCCGGGGACAGACATACAATGAGCAGTTCTTC | CASSRGQTYNEQFF
TRBJ2-3 | TRBD1 | - | TRBV5-4 | TGTGCCAGCAGCTCCGCGACAGGGTTCGCAGATACGCAGTATTTT | CASSSATGFADTQYF
TRBJ1-5 | TRBD1 | few | TRBV6-2/TRBV6-3 | TGTGCCAGCAGTTACCATACCGGGACAGGTGATAGCAATCAGCCCCAGCATTTT | CASSYHTGTGDSNQPQHF
TRBJ2-1 | TRBD2 | - | TRBV11-2 | TGTGCCAGCAGCTTAGCGTTGGCCAGCGGGAGGATTCGGGAGCAGTTCTTC | CASSLALASGRIREQFF
TRBJ2-7 | TRBD1 | - | TRBV4-1 | TGCGCCAGCAGCCACCTACTGGGACAGAGCTCCTACGAGCAGTACTTC | CASSHLLGQSSYEQYF
TRBJ1-2 | - | - | TRBV28 | TGTGCCAGCAGTTCCTACCGAGGTCTGGCTGGCTACACCTTC | CASSSYRGLAGYTF
TRBJ1-5 | - | - | TRBV3-1/TRBV3-2 | TGTGCCAGCAGCCAAGGGGGTCAGGGGCCCCAGCATTTT | CASSQGGQGPQHF
TRBJ1-5 | - | - | TRBV21-1 | TGTGCCAGCAGCCCTCGGAGAGGGCACCAGCCCCAGCATTTT | CASSPRRGHQPQHF
TRBJ2-7 | TRBD1 | - | TRBV27 | TGTGCCAGCAGTTTATCAGCCGGGACAGGGCGGCAGTACTTC | CASSLSAGTGRQYF
TRBJ1-4 | - | once | TRBV25-1 | TGTGCCAGCAGTGACAGGGTAGGCGAAAAACTGTTTTTT | CASSDRVGEKLFF
TRBJ2-2 | TRBD1 | - | TRBV5-1 | TGCGCCAGCAGCTTCACAGGGGGAGTAGCCCGGGAGCTGTTTTTT | CASSFTGGVARELFF
TRBJ1-4 | TRBD1 | - | TRBV9 | TGTGCCAGCAGCTCGACGACAGGGGCCGCAACTAATGAAAAACTGTTTTTT | CASSSTTGAATNEKLFF
TRBJ1-2 | TRBD1 | - | TRBV19 | TGTGCCAGTAGTGGCACAGGGGCCCCATTAGCCTATGGCTACACCTTC | CASSGTGAPLAYGYTF
TRBJ1-3 | - | - | TRBV5-5 | TGTGCCAGCAGCTTGGAGTTCTACTCTGGAAACACCATATATTTT | CASSLEFYSGNTIYF
TRBJ2-1 | TRBD2 | - | TRBV10-3 | TGTGCCATCACGACTAGCGCCGTATACAATGAGCAGTTCTTC | CAITTSAVYNEQFF
TRBJ2-3 | - | - | TRBV5-4 | TGTGCCAGCAGCTGGCGGGCTTATTCAGATACGCAGTATTTT | CASSWRAYSDTQYF
TRBJ2-7 | TRBD2 | - | TRBV7-9 | TGTGCCAGCAGCTTAAGGGAGGGACCCCTCCGCGAGCAGTACTTC | CASSLREGPLREQYF
TRBJ1-2 | TRBD1 | - | TRBV7-2 | TGTGCCAGCAGCTCCCAGGGACAGGGGGCGCTTGGCTACACCTTC | CASSSQGQGALGYTF
TRBJ2-7 | TRBD1 | - | TRBV6-6 | TGTGCCAGCAGTTTAGACAGGGATGGGTCCTACGAGCAGTACTTC | CASSLDRDGSYEQYF
TRBJ2-2 | - | - | TRBV7-6 | TGTGCCAGCAGCGCGTTCAGGGTTCTCACCGGGGAGCTGTTTTTT | CASSAFRVLTGELFF
TRBJ2-7 | - | - | TRBV5-1 | TGCGCCAGCAGCTTTTACGCGGGATCAGAAGAGCAGTACTTC | CASSFYAGSEEQYF
TRBJ1-2 | - | - | TRBV30 | TGTGCCTGGAGTGGACAGTTGAACTATGGCTACACCTTC | CAWSGQLNYGYTF
TRBJ2-5 | TRBD2 | - | TRBV29-1 | TGCAGCGTTGAAGGGGTGGCGGGAGGTAGGCAAGAGACCCAGTACTTC | CSVEGVAGGRQETQYF
TRBJ1-1 | - | - | TRBV9 | TGTGCCAGCAGCGAGACGACAGTAAATGAAGCTTTCTTT | CASSETTVNEAFF
TRBJ1-1 | TRBD1 | - | TRBV6-5 | TGTGCCAGCAGCCTTAACAGGGGTCGGGCCACTGAAGCTTTCTTT | CASSLNRGRATEAFF
TRBJ1-1 | - | - | TRBV12-3/TRBV12-4 | TGTGCCAGCAGTCCCGTAGGGGGCACTGAAGCTTTCTTT | CASSPVGGTEAFF
TRBJ2-3 | - | - | TRBV9 | TGTGCCAGCAGCGTAGCTAGCGTATACACAGATACGCAGTATTTT | CASSVASVYTDTQYF
TRBJ2-7 | TRBD1 | - | TRBV6-2/TRBV6-3 | TGTGCCAGCAGTTACGACAGGGACCGAACCTACGAGCAGTACTTC | CASSYDRDRTYEQYF